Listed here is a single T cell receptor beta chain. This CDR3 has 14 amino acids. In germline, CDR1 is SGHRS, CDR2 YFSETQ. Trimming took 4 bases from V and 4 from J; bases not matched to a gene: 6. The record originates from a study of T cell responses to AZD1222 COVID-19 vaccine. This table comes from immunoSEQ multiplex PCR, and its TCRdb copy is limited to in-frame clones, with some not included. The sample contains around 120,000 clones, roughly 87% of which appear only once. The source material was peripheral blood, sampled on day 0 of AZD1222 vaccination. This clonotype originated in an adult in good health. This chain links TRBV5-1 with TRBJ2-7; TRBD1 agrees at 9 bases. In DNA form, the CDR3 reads TGCGCCAGCAGCATTACGACAGGGGGGTACGAGCAGTACTTC. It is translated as CASSITTGGYEQYF.